Listed below are T cell receptor beta chains from one sample, sequenced in a study of T cell responses to AZD1222 COVID-19 vaccine. Measured with immunoSEQ multiplex PCR; TCRdb has only the in-frame clones, and not every one. The data hold 120,000 to 150,000 clones, with 92% observed a single time. This material consisted of peripheral blood, taken on day 0 of AZD1222 vaccination. These receptors were taken from an adult in good health. Each CDR3 is given with its conserved first and last residue. D genes are given only for firm matches. Size tells how often a clone was seen (once, few, many) or the class of an expanded clone, and some rows leave it out.

>TRBJ2-1|TRBV28|.|.
CASSDLRESGMDEQFF
TGTGCCAGCAGTGACCTTCGGGAGTCGGGGATGGATGAGCAGTTCTTC
>TRBJ1-1|TRBV9|.|.
CASSVRQANTEAFF
TGTGCCAGCAGCGTCCGACAAGCCAACACTGAAGCTTTCTTT
>TRBJ2-1|TRBV28|.|.
CAFGGRDNEQFF
TGCGCCTTTGGGGGACGCGACAATGAGCAGTTCTTC
>TRBJ1-4|TRBV7-8|.|.
CASSIGRGAFEKLFF
TGTGCCAGCAGCATTGGGAGGGGGGCTTTTGAAAAACTGTTTTTT
>TRBJ1-5|TRBV7-9|.|.
CASSSNRHQPQHF
TGTGCCAGCAGCTCAAACAGGCACCAGCCCCAGCATTTT
>TRBJ2-7|TRBV12-2|.|.
CARAGLAELYEQYF
TGTGCAAGGGCTGGACTAGCGGAGTTATACGAGCAGTACTTC
>TRBJ2-7|TRBV21-1|.|.
CASSSPGRSVTSRDYEQYF
TGTGCCAGCAGCTCCCCTGGGCGCTCCGTTACTTCACGAGACTACGAGCAGTACTTC
>TRBJ2-1|TRBV5-1|TRBD2|.
CASSLEGTSGEVDEQFF
TGCGCCAGCAGCTTGGAGGGGACTAGCGGGGAAGTGGATGAGCAGTTCTTC
>TRBJ1-2|TRBV28|.|.
CASSLMDFTGGYTF
TGTGCCAGCAGTCTAATGGACTTTACTGGGGGCTACACCTTC
>TRBJ1-1|TRBV19|TRBD1|.
CASSTYQQGPMNTEAFF
TGTGCCAGTAGTACATACCAACAGGGGCCGATGAACACTGAAGCTTTCTTT
>TRBJ2-5|TRBV5-4|TRBD2|.
CASSLDLAGRLGETQYF
TGTGCCAGCAGCTTGGACCTAGCGGGACGGTTAGGGGAGACCCAGTACTTC
>TRBJ1-5|TRBV2|.|.
CASSDRYNQPQHF
TGTGCCAGCAGTGACAGGTACAATCAGCCCCAGCATTTT
>TRBJ2-3|TRBV11-2|.|.
CASSPRVVTDTQYF
TGTGCCAGCAGCCCACGGGTCGTCACAGATACGCAGTATTTT
>TRBJ1-3|TRBV30|.|.
CAWSTGPGNTIYF
TGTGCCTGGAGTACAGGCCCTGGAAACACCATATATTTT
>TRBJ2-7|TRBV4-2|TRBD2|.
CASSRVASGGYEQYF
TGTGCCAGCAGCCGGGTTGCTAGCGGGGGGTACGAGCAGTACTTC
>TRBJ2-7|TRBV28|TRBD2|.
CASSFVVEREGGDSYEQYF
TGTGCCAGCAGTTTTGTGGTCGAGCGGGAGGGAGGAGACTCCTACGAGCAGTACTTC
>TRBJ2-1|TRBV24-1|.|.
CATSDSGPPAVQFF
TGTGCCACCAGTGATTCCGGACCTCCTGCTGTGCAGTTCTTC
>TRBJ2-5|TRBV19|.|once
CASSPDGAYQETQYF
TGTGCCAGTAGTCCCGACGGCGCGTACCAAGAGACCCAGTACTTC
>TRBJ1-2|TRBV7-2|.|.
CASSLGDFGGYTF
TGTGCCAGCAGCTTAGGGGACTTCGGAGGCTACACCTTC
>TRBJ1-1|TRBV13|.|.
CASSPQGIEAFF
TGTGCCAGCAGCCCCCAGGGTATTGAAGCTTTCTTT
>TRBJ1-1|TRBV7-9|TRBD1|.
CASSLALTGANTEAFF
TGTGCCAGCAGCTTAGCCCTGACAGGGGCCAACACTGAAGCTTTCTTT
>TRBJ2-7|TRBV19|.|.
CASSISPTGEQYF
TGTGCCAGTAGTATCTCCCCGACGGGCGAGCAGTACTTC
>TRBJ1-2|TRBV18|.|.
CASSLSPEPFYGYTF
TGTGCCAGCTCACTTTCGCCGGAACCCTTCTATGGCTACACCTTC
>TRBJ1-1|TRBV5-1|.|.
CASSSVPNTEAFF
TGCGCCAGCAGCTCAGTCCCGAACACTGAAGCTTTCTTT
>TRBJ1-6|TRBV6-6|.|.
CASSYGPRSLHF
TGTGCCAGCAGTTACGGCCCGAGGTCCCTCCACTTT
>TRBJ2-3|TRBV28|.|.
CASGPLGDTQYF
TGTGCCAGCGGACCCCTGGGCGATACGCAGTATTTT
>TRBJ1-1|TRBV7-9|.|.
CASSLRGGVRTEAFF
TGTGCCAGCAGCTTACGGGGCGGGGTAAGGACTGAAGCTTTCTTT
>TRBJ2-7|TRBV12-5|TRBD1|.
CASGLTGGYEQYF
TGTGCTAGTGGTCTTACAGGGGGCTACGAGCAGTACTTC
>TRBJ2-1|TRBV4-3|TRBD2|.
CASSQDRGLANEQFF
TGCGCCAGCAGCCAAGATCGGGGACTAGCGAATGAGCAGTTCTTC
>TRBJ2-7|TRBV6-5|.|.
CASSYRQHYEQYF
TGTGCCAGCAGTTACCGACAGCACTACGAGCAGTACTTC
>TRBJ1-1|TRBV27|.|.
CASSLSAGGKNTEAFF
TGTGCCAGCAGTTTAAGTGCCGGCGGTAAGAACACTGAAGCTTTCTTT
>TRBJ1-4|TRBV19|.|.
CASSGRSNEKLFF
TGTGCCAGTAGTGGACGGTCTAATGAAAAACTGTTTTTT
>TRBJ1-5|TRBV5-8|.|once
CASSFIVRSVWNQPQHF
TGTGCCAGCAGTTTTATAGTTCGGTCGGTTTGGAATCAGCCCCAGCATTTT
>TRBJ1-2|TRBV29-1|.|.
CSVDKGPLGGYTF
TGCAGCGTTGATAAGGGACCCTTAGGTGGCTACACCTTC
>TRBJ2-1|TRBV6-2/TRBV6-3|.|.
CASSFLGYNEQFF
TGTGCCAGCAGCTTCCTCGGCTACAATGAGCAGTTCTTC
>TRBJ1-2|TRBV6-1|.|.
CASSEAYLTGIHGYTF
TGTGCCAGCAGTGAAGCGTACCTAACAGGGATTCATGGCTACACCTTC